The T cell receptor (beta chain) described here comes from a study of Ad26.COV2.S vaccination and SARS-CoV-2 variants. Profiling relied on immunoSEQ multiplex PCR, and the TCRdb table lists in-frame clones only, not all of them. Among about 430,000 clones, 75% to 95% were seen once, and the ten largest hold 10% to 15%. Treatment of the sample: some 20 received Ad26.COV2.S at low or high dose, single or two shots; 5 received placebo; per-sample allocation not given. Sampling was performed 63 days after the first vaccine or placebo injection. The J segment lost 5 bases and the V segment lost 1 base, leaving 7 bases of the junction unmatched. Germline V gene sequence: CDR1 LGHDT, CDR2 YNNKEL (reference sequence). The CDR3 is made up of 16 amino acids. This clone was detected a few times.

J is TRBJ1-1 and V is TRBV3-1 (or the pseudogene TRBV3-2); 10 positions agree with TRBD1. The sequence derives from a person between 18 and 59 years old who received the Ad26.COV2.S COVID-19 vaccine or a placebo. The source material was peripheral blood, sampled in a trial of Ad26.COV2.S vaccine versus placebo. CDR3 DNA: TGTGCCAGCAGCCAAGGAGACAGGGGGCTGTGGACTGAAGCTTTCTTT. The encoded protein is CASSQGDRGLWTEAFF.